These T cell receptor beta chains were read from a single sample in a study of cytomegalovirus exposure and HLA in healthy donors. Method: immunoSEQ multiplex PCR; TCRdb's copy keeps in-frame clones and lacks some. The profile shows around 150,000 clones, roughly 90% of them singletons. Source material: PBMCs. These TCRs come from a man younger than 35 in good health and CMV-seropositive. The CDR3 runs from the conserved cysteine through the conserved F or W. D genes are given only for firm matches. Only some rows state a clone size, as once, few, many or a class for expanded clones.

CDR3 DNA | CDR3 protein | J gene | clone size | D gene | V gene
TGTGCCTGGAGTGGGAGAAGGGGGGAGCTGTTTTTT | CAWSGRRGELFF | TRBJ2-2 | few | . | TRBV30
TGCGCCAGCAGCCAAGGAGGGGGACCCTCCTACGAGCAGTACTTC | CASSQGGGPSYEQYF | TRBJ2-7 | few | . | TRBV4-1
TGTGCCAGCAGGATGGTAGGGGAAAATCAGCCCCAGCATTTT | CASRMVGENQPQHF | TRBJ1-5 | . | . | TRBV27
TGTGCCAGCAGTCTCAAAGGGGGGGGTGAAGCTTTCTTT | CASSLKGGGEAFF | TRBJ1-1 | . | . | TRBV2
TGTGCCAGCAGCCAAGGGATCATGAGCCTAGCGGGAGTAAGTGGTGAGCAGTACTTC | CASSQGIMSLAGVSGEQYF | TRBJ2-7 | . | TRBD2 | TRBV4-2
TGCGCCAGCAGCCAATTTAACGGGAATCAGCCCCAGCATTTT | CASSQFNGNQPQHF | TRBJ1-5 | . | . | TRBV4-1
TGTGCCAGCTCCGAGGAGGGGAGCTCCTACAATGAGCAGTTCTTC | CASSEEGSSYNEQFF | TRBJ2-1 | . | . | TRBV2
TGTGCCAGTTCGCGGGGGGCAAATGAAAAACTGTTTTTT | CASSRGANEKLFF | TRBJ1-4 | once | . | TRBV28
TGTGCCAGCAGCTTAGGACTAGCGGGAGGCTGGAATGAGCAGTTCTTC | CASSLGLAGGWNEQFF | TRBJ2-1 | . | TRBD2 | TRBV7-9
TGTGCCAGCTCAAGGACAGGGTTCTACGAGCAGTACTTC | CASSRTGFYEQYF | TRBJ2-7 | . | TRBD1 | TRBV18
TGCGCCAGCAGCCCCGGACAGGGAGCTAACTATGGCTACACCTTC | CASSPGQGANYGYTF | TRBJ1-2 | . | TRBD1 | TRBV5-1
TGTGCCAGCAGTGAATTCGGGACTAGCGTGACCGGGGAGCTGTTTTTT | CASSEFGTSVTGELFF | TRBJ2-2 | . | TRBD2 | TRBV2
TGCGCCAGCAGCTTGTTGGTTAGCACCTATGAGCAGTTCTTC | CASSLLVSTYEQFF | TRBJ2-1 | . | . | TRBV5-1
TGCGCCAGCAGCCAAGATGGACAGGGTCAGAACGAGCAGTACTTC | CASSQDGQGQNEQYF | TRBJ2-7 | . | TRBD1 | TRBV4-1
TGTGCCAGCAGTTCCGGGACTAGCGACCATGAGCAGTTCTTC | CASSSGTSDHEQFF | TRBJ2-1 | . | TRBD2 | TRBV2
TGTGCCAGCTCGGGTAGCATGACAGATACGCAGTATTTT | CASSGSMTDTQYF | TRBJ2-3 | . | . | TRBV6-1
TGTGCCAGCAGCGCCACGGGGGGCACGGCAGAGACCCAGTACTTC | CASSATGGTAETQYF | TRBJ2-5 | few | . | TRBV9
TGTGCCAGCAGCCGGACTAGCGGGGGAATTTACAATGAGCAGTTCTTC | CASSRTSGGIYNEQFF | TRBJ2-1 | . | TRBD2 | TRBV7-3
TGTGCCAGCAGCTTCCCTAGGCTAGCGGCCCACAATGAGCAGTTCTTC | CASSFPRLAAHNEQFF | TRBJ2-1 | . | TRBD2 | TRBV7-2
TGCAGCGTTGAAGGAGCCTACGAGCAGTACTTC | CSVEGAYEQYF | TRBJ2-7 | . | . | TRBV29-1
TGTGCCAGCCAGGGACAGCTAAACACTGAAGCTTTCTTT | CASQGQLNTEAFF | TRBJ1-1 | . | TRBD1 | TRBV6-1
TGTGCCAGCAGCCCTGGGAGGGGCAGGGGCTACGAGCAGTACTTC | CASSPGRGRGYEQYF | TRBJ2-7 | . | . | TRBV5-6
TGTGCCAGAAGCGAGGGACAGGGAAAAAGGCCCACTCTCTCCTACGAGCAGTACTTC | CARSEGQGKRPTLSYEQYF | TRBJ2-7 | . | TRBD1 | TRBV5-3
TGTGCCAGCTCCAGGGGATTTGATACCAATGAGCAGTTCTTC | CASSRGFDTNEQFF | TRBJ2-1 | . | . | TRBV11-3
TGCGCCAGCAGCTTGGGTTTCTCCCTGGGCCGAGCGGGAGGAGGTAACAATGAGCAGTTCTTC | CASSLGFSLGRAGGGNNEQFF | TRBJ2-1 | once | TRBD2 | TRBV5-1
TGTGCCAGCAGCTTAGCGGGACTAGCGGGATACAATGAGCAGTTCTTC | CASSLAGLAGYNEQFF | TRBJ2-1 | . | TRBD2 | TRBV11-1
TGTGCCAGCAGTCTACGACTAGCCTACGAGCAGTACTTC | CASSLRLAYEQYF | TRBJ2-7 | . | . | TRBV6-1
TGTGCCAGCAGTGGGACAGGGAACTACGAGCAGTACTTC | CASSGTGNYEQYF | TRBJ2-7 | . | TRBD1 | TRBV25-1
TGTGCCAGCAGCTTCGGGGACAGGGGGCTTGGCGGGGAGCTGTTTTTT | CASSFGDRGLGGELFF | TRBJ2-2 | . | TRBD1 | TRBV11-3
TGTGCCATTTTACAGGGAGCAGATACGCAGTATTTT | CAILQGADTQYF | TRBJ2-3 | . | . | TRBV10-3